Each of the 32 T cell receptor beta chains below was sequenced from the same sample in a study of blood T cell repertoires in COVID-19. Here immunoSEQ multiplex PCR was the method, and the copy in TCRdb shows in-frame clones only, minus some. Counted here are 90,000 to 100,000 clones, about 81% occurring once; the ten biggest clones make up roughly a quarter. The specimen sequenced was peripheral blood. Receptors originate from a man aged 65 to 85 with acute or convalescent COVID-19.

The V gene is TRBV2, the J gene TRBJ1-1; 7 bases match TRBD1. The CDR3 length is 15 residues. V was pared by 2 bases and J by 0 bases, with 3 bases of the junction left unmatched. Germline CDR1 SNHLY, CDR2 FYNNEI. This chain's CDR3 is CASSEQGGMNTEAFF. The CDR3, as DNA: TGTGCCAGCAGTGAACAGGGGGGCATGAACACTGAAGCTTTCTTT.

CDR3 amino acids: CSVEAGGYEQYF. CDR3 DNA sequence: TGCAGCGTTGAAGCTGGCGGCTACGAGCAGTACTTC. V is TRBV29-1 and J is TRBJ2-7, with no clear D. V dropped 1 base and J dropped 3 bases, with 7 bases sitting between them. CDR1 and CDR2 (germline): SQVTM, ANQGSEA. This CDR3 region has 12 residues.

The CDR3 spells CASSPLAGGTNEQFF. In DNA, the CDR3 is TGTGCCAGCAGTCCGCTAGCGGGAGGGACCAATGAGCAGTTCTTC. The chain is built from TRBV2 and TRBJ2-1, with 12 bases identical to TRBD2. The germline V gene encodes CDR1 SNHLY and CDR2 FYNNEI. The V segment lost 5 bases and the J segment 6 bases; nucleotides outside the gene matches: 5. The CDR3 is 15 amino acids.

This chain connects TRBV19 to TRBJ1-2, with 9 bases lining up with TRBD1. Germline trimming cut 5 bases from V and 3 bases from J; bases unmatched to any gene: 7. The CDR3 has 15 residues. Germline CDR1 reads LNHDA; CDR2 reads SQIVND (reference sequence). The CDR3 is CASSGTGGAYYGYTF. The CDR3, as DNA: TGTGCCAGTAGTGGAACAGGGGGCGCTTACTATGGCTACACCTTC.

The rearrangement joins TRBV5-1 to TRBJ2-1; a possible D gene is TRBD2 (6 bases). CDR1 is SGHRS and CDR2 is YFSETQ in the germline V gene. CDR3 length: 14 residues. V gave up 0 bases and J gave up 4 bases, with 8 bases separating them. CDR3 bases: TGCGCCAGCAGCTTGGCGGGGGTTTACAATGAGCAGTTCTTC. It translates to CASSLAGVYNEQFF. The entire variable domain, with the rest obtained from reference TRBV5-1 and TRBJ2-1, is as follows: KAGVTQTPRYLIKTRGQQVTLSCSPISGHRSVSWYQQTPGQGLQFLFEYFSETQRNKGNFPGRFSGRQFSNSRSEMNVSTLELGDSALYLCASSLAGVYNEQFFGPGTRLTVL.

The chain uses TRBV9 and TRBJ2-1; TRBD2 matches 12 bases. Germline-derived CDR1 and CDR2 are SGDLS and YYNGEE. There are 15 residues in the CDR3. The trim removed 6 bases at V and 8 bases at J, leaving 9 bases unmatched. Here the CDR3 DNA reads TGTGCCAGCACGGCGACTAGCGGGAGAAGACATGAGCAGTTCTTC. Its translation is CASTATSGRRHEQFF.

This clone was seen only a few times. V and J are TRBV5-1 and TRBJ1-6; D is unclear. CDR1 and CDR2 from the germline V gene are SGHRS and YFSETQ. The V gene lost 0 bases and the J gene lost 6 bases, with 7 bases spanning the gap. CDR3 length equals 14 residues. The CDR3 here is CASSLDGLNSPLHF. The CDR3, as DNA: TGCGCCAGCAGCTTGGACGGACTTAATTCACCCCTCCACTTT.

The V call is TRBV7-2, the J call TRBJ2-1; D ambiguous. V was cut by 5 bases and J by 9 bases, with 23 bases left in between. This CDR3 comprises 16 residues. The germline V gene has CDR1 SGHTA and CDR2 FQGNSA. CDR3 coding DNA: TGTGCCAGCAGCCCCCCTGAGGCGACCGCCCTCGGTGAGCAGTTCTTC. Protein: CASSPPEATALGEQFF.

This clone was picked up a small number of times. This chain joins TRBV4-1 and TRBJ2-7, with D uncertain. V was pared by 0 bases and J by 2 bases, with 17 bases between. The CDR3 has 17 amino acids. The V gene's germline CDR1 is MGHRA and CDR2 YSYEKL. CDR3 nucleotide sequence: TGCGCCAGCAGCCAAGATTTGCGCGGCAGCCCTCCCTACGAGCAGTACTTC. Its translation is CASSQDLRGSPPYEQYF.

The chain is built from TRBV28 and TRBJ1-5, with D perhaps TRBD1 (5 bases). Trimming stripped 6 bases from V and 2 bases from J, with 11 bases between. The CDR3 totals 14 residues. Germline assignment: CDR1 MDHEN and CDR2 SYDVKM. CDR3 residues: CASSQGGGNQPQHF. The CDR3 coding sequence is TGTGCCAGCAGCCAGGGAGGTGGCAATCAGCCCCAGCATTTT.

The chain employs TRBV27 and TRBJ1-1, with D unclear. The CDR3 spans 13 residues. V was clipped by 3 bases and J by 1 base, with 6 bases between them. CDR1 and CDR2 (germline): MNHEY, SMNVEV (reference sequence). The CDR3 loop is CASSFTGNTEAFF. The CDR3 DNA reads as TGTGCCAGCAGTTTCACTGGGAACACTGAAGCTTTCTTT.

This clone was counted between two and nine times. The chain joins TRBV6-6 to TRBJ2-7, with D perhaps matching TRBD2 (9 bases). Germline V lookup: CDR1 MNHNY, CDR2 SVGAGI (reference sequence). The CDR3 is made up of 18 amino acids. The V gene lost 5 bases and the J gene lost 4 bases, with 27 bases spanning the gap. CDR3 nucleotides: TGTGCCAGCAGTCGACAGGGGTATAGACTAGCGGACAAGTACGAGCAGTACTTC. This translates into CASSRQGYRLADKYEQYF.

The rearrangement links TRBV27 to TRBJ2-3; possible D gene TRBD1, 5 bases. This CDR3 has 13 amino acids. V was pared by 2 bases and J by 3 bases, with 6 bases between. CDR1 is MNHEY and CDR2 is SMNVEV in the germline V gene (reference sequence). The CDR3 is CASSLTGTDTQYF. CDR3 bases: TGTGCCAGCAGTTTAACAGGTACAGATACGCAGTATTTT.

A few counts support this clone. This rearrangement joins TRBV30 to TRBJ1-5; the D is unclear. The CDR3 covers 15 residues. Trimming removed 4 bases at V and 1 base at J, with 14 bases between. The germline gives CDR1 GTSNPN, CDR2 SVGIG (reference sequence). Here the CDR3 reads CAWTEGTISNQPQHF. CDR3 sequence (DNA): TGTGCCTGGACTGAGGGAACGATCAGCAATCAGCCCCAGCATTTT.

The genes are TRBV24-1 and TRBJ1-6, with TRBD1 identical over 7 bases. The CDR3 is 17 amino acids. Germline V lookup: CDR1 KGHDR, CDR2 SFDVKD. Trimming at V came to 2 bases and at J to 8 bases, leaving 11 bases not matched to a gene. The CDR3 DNA follows: TGTGCCACCAGTGATTCCTCCTTGACAGGGAGAGATTCACCCCTCCACTTT. Protein: CATSDSSLTGRDSPLHF.

This clone occurred a few times. The J gene is TRBJ1-3, the V gene TRBV4-1, with TRBD1 matching over 9 bases. From germline, CDR1 is MGHRA and CDR2 YSYEKL. The CDR3 is 16 amino acids. The V and J ends lost 3 bases and 3 bases, in that order; junction bases with no gene match: 6. The CDR3 DNA reads as TGCGCCAGCAGCCAGCGGACAGGGGTTTTTGGAAACACCATATATTTT. It yields the protein CASSQRTGVFGNTIYF.

The rearrangement uses TRBV6-5 and TRBJ2-3; possibly TRBD2 for D (5 bases). V was clipped by 6 bases and J by 5 bases, with 15 bases between them. The CDR3 loop spans 14 amino acids. Germline CDR1 and CDR2: MNHEY and SVGAGI. Written as DNA, the CDR3 is TGTGCCAGCAGCCGATGGACTGCCCGAGATACGCAGTATTTT. It encodes CASSRWTARDTQYF.

This clone was counted ten times or more. V is TRBV7-3 and J is TRBJ1-2; D is unresolved. Between the trimmed V and J ends, which lost 5 bases and 3 bases, there was a span of 10 bases. Germline V gives CDR1 SGHTA, CDR2 FQGTGA. The CDR3 loop spans 13 amino acids. The CDR3 sequence: CASSLGGDYGYTF. The DNA for the CDR3 is TGTGCCAGCAGCCTAGGAGGTGACTATGGCTACACCTTC.

CDR3 bases: TGCGCCAGCAGCCAAGCCCTGGACAGGGGTGGGTCTGGGGCCAACGTCCTGACTTTC. This translates into CASSQALDRGGSGANVLTF. The genes are TRBV4-3 and TRBJ2-6, with 9 bases that match TRBD1. The CDR3 consists of 19 residues. Trimming cost V 1 base and J 1 base; bases outside gene matches: 8. The germline CDR1 and CDR2 sequences are LGHNA and YSLEER.

The chain combines TRBV28 with TRBJ2-3; no clear D gene. This CDR3 is 11 amino acids long. Germline V gene lookup returns CDR1 MDHEN and CDR2 SYDVKM. V dropped 8 bases and J dropped 5 bases, with 8 bases sitting between them. The CDR3 loop reads CASSPGDTQYF. In DNA form, the CDR3 reads TGTGCCAGCTCCCCGGGAGATACGCAGTATTTT.

This chain connects TRBV11-2 to TRBJ2-1, with TRBD1 matching over 7 bases. The germline CDR1 and CDR2 sequences are SGHAT and FQNNGV. The CDR3 extends over 14 amino acids. V was clipped by 4 bases and J by 12 bases; unmatched bases: 12. The DNA for the CDR3 is TGTGCCAGCAGCTCGACGACAGGGTTTGGGATGCAGTTCTTC. Its protein is CASSSTTGFGMQFF.

This clone was seen only a few times. J is TRBJ2-1 and V is TRBV9; perhaps TRBD2 as D (5 bases). The CDR3 extends over 18 amino acids. The V end lost 2 bases, the J end lost 3 bases, and 21 bases lay between the germline ends. Germline CDR1 is SGDLS and CDR2 is YYNGEE. The CDR3 nucleotides are TGTGCCAGCAGCGTGAGACCCTCGTCCGGCGGGCACTACAATGAGCAGTTCTTC. As protein: CASSVRPSSGGHYNEQFF.

The CDR3 sequence is CASSLAGSGNGYTF. CDR3 DNA: TGTGCCAGCAGCTTAGCTGGGTCAGGCAATGGCTACACCTTC. This chain connects TRBV7-8 to TRBJ1-2; no clear D gene. This CDR3 region has 14 residues. Germline V gene lookup returns CDR1 SGHVS and CDR2 FQNEAQ. V was pared by 0 bases and J by 6 bases, with 11 bases between.

The V and J genes are TRBV18 and TRBJ1-2; TRBD1 is a possible D gene (5 bases). CDR3 size: 16 residues. Trimming stripped 0 bases from V and 5 bases from J, with 16 bases between. The germline V gene encodes CDR1 KGHSH and CDR2 LQKENI. In nucleotides, the CDR3 is TGTGCCAGCTCACCACCCACTCAGGGTAGGGATTATGGCTACACCTTC. It translates to CASSPPTQGRDYGYTF.

The CDR3 sequence is CASSPWTGFVTYEQYF. CDR3 sequence (DNA): TGTGCCAGCAGTCCGTGGACAGGGTTCGTCACCTACGAGCAGTACTTC. This chain links TRBV27 with TRBJ2-7; 8 bases fit TRBD1. Germline CDR1 MNHEY, CDR2 SMNVEV (reference sequence). The length of the CDR3 is 16 residues. The V gene end was trimmed by 5 bases and the J gene end by 2 bases; junction bases not matched to a gene: 11.

This clone appeared once. This chain links TRBV6-2 or TRBV6-3 with TRBJ1-4; 7 bases agree with TRBD1. Germline trimming cut 6 bases from V and 1 base from J; bases unmatched to any gene: 5. CDR3 length: 15 amino acids. Germline V CDR1 and CDR2: MNHEY, SVGEGT. The CDR3 nucleotides are TGTGCCAGCAGCGATACAGGGGTAACTAATGAAAAACTGTTTTTT. Its translation is CASSDTGVTNEKLFF.

This CDR3 is CASSLYRGLNEKLFF. The CDR3 DNA reads TGTGCCAGCAGTTTGTACAGGGGGCTCAATGAAAAACTGTTTTTT. The gene calls are TRBV6-5 and TRBJ1-4; 9 bases match TRBD1. V shed 4 bases and J 5 bases; nucleotides not matched to a gene: 5. CDR1 is MNHEY, CDR2 SVGAGI, per germline. The CDR3 spans 15 residues.

The V gene is TRBV28, the J gene TRBJ1-2; unclear D gene. From germline, CDR1 is MDHEN and CDR2 SYDVKM. The CDR3 loop spans 15 amino acids. With 3 bases removed from V and 7 bases from J, the gap between germline ends came to 18 bases. The DNA for the CDR3 is TGTGCCAGCAGTTTCTGGGAGCCCGCTGTAGGTGGCTACACCTTC. It translates to CASSFWEPAVGGYTF.

The rearrangement uses TRBV6-5 and TRBJ2-7; D may be TRBD2 (6 bases). The CDR3 totals 13 residues. The ends were cut back, 6 bases at V and 0 bases at J, with 9 bases in the middle. Germline CDR1 and CDR2: MNHEY and SVGAGI. The CDR3 is CASSGTVSYEQYF. In DNA form, the CDR3 reads TGTGCCAGCAGCGGGACTGTCTCCTACGAGCAGTACTTC.

The genes are TRBV30 and TRBJ2-4, with D uncertain. Deletions cut 2 bases from V and 6 bases from J, with 11 bases between. CDR1 and CDR2 from the germline V gene are GTSNPN and SVGIG (reference sequence). The CDR3 length is 13 residues. In DNA form, the CDR3 reads TGTGCCTGGAGTACAGCAGCTTTAAACATTCAGTACTTC. Protein: CAWSTAALNIQYF.

This clone was picked up a small number of times. This chain joins TRBV4-1 and TRBJ1-1; 8 bases line up with TRBD1. CDR3 length equals 15 residues. Trimming removed 4 bases from V and 2 bases from J; junction bases left unmatched: 6. Germline V gene sequence: CDR1 MGHRA, CDR2 YSYEKL. The CDR3 DNA sequence: TGCGCCAGCAGCCTTTCGGGGACAGGCAACACTGAAGCTTTCTTT. The encoded protein is CASSLSGTGNTEAFF.

The CDR3 sequence is CASSTQGDPYNEQFF. The CDR3 bases are TGCGCCAGCAGTACACAGGGGGACCCCTACAATGAGCAGTTCTTC. The J gene is TRBJ2-1, the V gene TRBV5-1; 8 bases match TRBD1. In germline, CDR1 is SGHRS, CDR2 YFSETQ. The CDR3 consists of 15 residues. The junction had 6 bases not matched to a gene; V was cut back by 5 bases and J by 2 bases.